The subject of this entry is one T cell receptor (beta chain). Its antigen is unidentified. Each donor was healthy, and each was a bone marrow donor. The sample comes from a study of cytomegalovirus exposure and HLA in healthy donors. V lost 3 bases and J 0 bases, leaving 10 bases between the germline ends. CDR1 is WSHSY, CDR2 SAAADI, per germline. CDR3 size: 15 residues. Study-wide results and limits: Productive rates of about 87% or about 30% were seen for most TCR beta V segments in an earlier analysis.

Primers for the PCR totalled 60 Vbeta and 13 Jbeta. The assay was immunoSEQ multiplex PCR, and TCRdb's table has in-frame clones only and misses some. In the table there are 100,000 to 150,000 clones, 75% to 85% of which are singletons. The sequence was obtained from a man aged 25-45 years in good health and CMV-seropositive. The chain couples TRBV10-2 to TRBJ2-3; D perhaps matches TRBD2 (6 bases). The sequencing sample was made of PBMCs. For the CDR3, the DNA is TGCGCCAGCAGTGACTGGAGCGGGAGCACAGATACGCAGTATTTT. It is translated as CASSDWSGSTDTQYF.